This T cell receptor (beta chain) was observed in a study of blood T cell repertoires in COVID-19 (dated by TCRdb to 2018 to 2020). In terms of the full investigation: Collaborator samples came from the United States, Italy and Spain and covered acute and convalescent phases of COVID-19. The prospective study material was composed of cDNA or gDNA derived from T cells, B-cell-depleted T cells, or PBMCs. Deeply sampled blood TCRbeta repertoires from subjects exposed to, actively infected with, or recovered from COVID-19 were included in the dataset. The repertoires were made available in a free public database intended to serve as a resource for research on the immune response to SARS-CoV-2. The samples were drawn from two sources: the first 160 participants of the ongoing ImmuneRACE study, and 1,200 or so subjects contributed by 6 global collaborators. Nearly every sample came with metadata listing a de-identified subject ID, COVID-19 status, age in years and sex. Where available, HLA class I and class II types were taken from metadata supplied by the sample provider and were not determined by assay-based typing.

Details on this clone: The antigen this receptor binds is unknown. Per-base qualities were not stored, and no clone one base away is much larger.

From the germline V gene (reference sequence), CDR1 is LGHDT and CDR2 is YNNKEL. Inclusive of the bounding cysteine and phenylalanine, the CDR3 is 17 residues long. Only CDR3 DNA is held: 51 bases, read in frame from base 1. Trimming costs V 3 bases and J 0 bases, and their ends lie 15 bases apart. TCRbeta CDR3 regions were amplified from genomic DNA using the immunoSEQ Assay, a bias-controlled multiplex PCR. The paper's data handling went like this. The number of nucleated cells in each sample was estimated by amplification of reference gene primers within the assay. To quantify the absolute abundance of each unique TCRbeta CDR3 rearrangement, sequence reads were collapsed and filtered. For each sample, productive Simpson clonality was calculated as the square root of Simpson's diversity index across productive rearrangements. As stored in TCRdb, this immuneACCESS dataset retains in-frame rearrangements with V and J assigned. A fraction of the clones does not appear; measured against another copy, unresolved V genes explain less than half of the discrepancy, and the remainder lacks a known reason. D and trimming come from the DNA, and the V and J calls and clone size come from that table. Within this sample are under 60,000 clones, with approximately 86% of them counted one time only. Around 9.1% of the sample belongs to the ten largest clones.

The paper's findings and limits, for the study overall: Clinical and demographic metadata were provided uncurated, with the amount varying by source and participant.

The collaborating institutions used their own protocols to collect whole blood in K2EDTA tubes. For TCRbeta analysis, collaborator samples were shipped as frozen whole blood, as isolated PBMCs, or as DNA extracted from either sample type. This sequence was found in a human donor with acute or convalescent COVID-19. The donor label of this sample is uncertain. The sample consisted of peripheral blood. The chain is assembled from TRBV3-1 (or the pseudogene TRBV3-2) and TRBJ1-5; TRBD1 is a possible D gene, resting on 5 matching bases. The CDR3 protein: CASSHGGGRNSNQPQHF. The nucleotides read TGTGCCAGCAGCCATGGGGGGGGACGGAATAGCAATCAGCCCCAGCATTTT.